This TCR beta chain was identified in a study of shared clonotypes between healthy human individuals. Study results and limitations: The sampled material consisted only of blood, and tissue repertoires are likely to differ. Richness estimates generally favored naive over memory subsets.

All donors qualified as healthy HIV-negative adults and had experienced no recent acute infections or vaccinations. A word on this clone: Its antigen is currently unknown.

Researchers ran the assay at a deep level. Sequencing was performed with immunoSEQ multiplex PCR; in TCRdb, only in-frame clones are kept and a portion is missing. Of 2 million to 2.5 million clones listed, 90% to 97% are singletons. V lost 7 bases and J 5 bases, leaving 9 bases between the germline ends. This CDR3 has 11 residues. Germline CDR1 MNHEY, CDR2 SVGAGI. Sequencing used naive CD4+ T cells sorted from blood. Subset indicated: CD45RA+ positively selected. The rearrangement links TRBV6-5 to TRBJ2-7, with a possible D match to TRBD1 (6 bases). The sequence was collected from a man aged 18-30 years in good health. The CDR3 nucleotides read TGTGCCAGCACCCAGGGGAACGAGCAGTACTTC. Its translation: CASTQGNEQYF.